Reported below is one TCR beta chain. Antigen unknown. These data are taken from a study of Ad26.COV2.S vaccination and SARS-CoV-2 variants. The method was immunoSEQ multiplex PCR; TCRdb's version includes in-frame clones alone and lacks a portion of them. Altogether roughly 92,000 clones are present, around 82% being singletons, with the ten largest covering 16%. Regarding the study as a whole: Reportedly, spike-specific CD8+ and CD4+ T cell responses achieved substantial breadth once vaccination had taken place. Vaccinees showed greater spike-specific TCR breadth than placebo recipients.

The material sequenced was peripheral blood, taken after recovery from COVID-19. The origin of this receptor is a human donor who had recovered from COVID-19.

CDR3 sequence reads: CASSQTSGGDTQYF. The CDR3 region has the DNA TGTGCCAGCAGCCAGACTAGCGGGGGAGATACGCAGTATTTT. This sequence joins TRBV9 and TRBJ2-3, with 12 bases matching TRBD2. The germline V gene has CDR1 SGDLS and CDR2 YYNGEE. The CDR3 sequence is 14 residues long. Losses at the gene ends were 4 bases for V and 5 bases for J; bases not matched to a gene: 2.